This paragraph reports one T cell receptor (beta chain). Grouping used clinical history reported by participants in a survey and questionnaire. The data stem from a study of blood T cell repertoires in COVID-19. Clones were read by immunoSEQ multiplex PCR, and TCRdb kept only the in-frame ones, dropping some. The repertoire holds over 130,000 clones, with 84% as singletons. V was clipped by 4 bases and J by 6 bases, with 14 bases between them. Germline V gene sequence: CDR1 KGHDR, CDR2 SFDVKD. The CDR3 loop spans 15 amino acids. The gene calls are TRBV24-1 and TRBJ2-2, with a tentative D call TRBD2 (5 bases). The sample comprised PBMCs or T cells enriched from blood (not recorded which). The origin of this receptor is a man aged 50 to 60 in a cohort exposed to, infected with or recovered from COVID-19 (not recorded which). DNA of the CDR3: TGTGCCACCAGTGACCCCTTACTAGTCGCCGGGGAGCTGTTTTTT. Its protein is CATSDPLLVAGELFF.